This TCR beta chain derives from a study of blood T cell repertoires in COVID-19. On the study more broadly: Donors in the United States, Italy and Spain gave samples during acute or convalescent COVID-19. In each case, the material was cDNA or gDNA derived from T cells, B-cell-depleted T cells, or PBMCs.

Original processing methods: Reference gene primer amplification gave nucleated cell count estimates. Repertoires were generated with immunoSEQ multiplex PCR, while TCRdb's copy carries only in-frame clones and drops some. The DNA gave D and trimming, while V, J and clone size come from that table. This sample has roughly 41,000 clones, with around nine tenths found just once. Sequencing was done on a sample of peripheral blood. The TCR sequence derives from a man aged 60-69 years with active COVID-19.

CDR3 amino acids: CASSGEGASGNTIYF. The DNA for the CDR3 is TGTGCCAGCAGTGGAGAGGGGGCCTCTGGAAACACCATATATTTT. The chain has TRBV6-4 and TRBJ1-3; TRBD1 matches at 7 bases. The ends lost 4 bases at V and 0 bases at J; junction bases unmatched: 3. CDR1 is MRHNA, CDR2 SNTAGT, per germline. The CDR3 totals 15 residues.